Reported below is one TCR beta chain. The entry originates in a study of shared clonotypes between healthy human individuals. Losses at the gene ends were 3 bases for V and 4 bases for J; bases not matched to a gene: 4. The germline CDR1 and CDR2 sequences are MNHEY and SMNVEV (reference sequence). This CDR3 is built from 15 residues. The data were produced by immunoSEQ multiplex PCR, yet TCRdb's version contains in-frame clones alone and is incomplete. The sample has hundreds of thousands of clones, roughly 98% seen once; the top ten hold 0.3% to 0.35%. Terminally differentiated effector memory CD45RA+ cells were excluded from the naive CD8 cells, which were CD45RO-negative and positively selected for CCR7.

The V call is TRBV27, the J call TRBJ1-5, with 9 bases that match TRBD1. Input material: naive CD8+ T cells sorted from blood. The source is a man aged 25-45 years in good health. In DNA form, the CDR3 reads TGTGCCAGCAGTTTCGACAGGGGGTCAAATCAGCCCCAGCATTTT. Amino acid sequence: CASSFDRGSNQPQHF.